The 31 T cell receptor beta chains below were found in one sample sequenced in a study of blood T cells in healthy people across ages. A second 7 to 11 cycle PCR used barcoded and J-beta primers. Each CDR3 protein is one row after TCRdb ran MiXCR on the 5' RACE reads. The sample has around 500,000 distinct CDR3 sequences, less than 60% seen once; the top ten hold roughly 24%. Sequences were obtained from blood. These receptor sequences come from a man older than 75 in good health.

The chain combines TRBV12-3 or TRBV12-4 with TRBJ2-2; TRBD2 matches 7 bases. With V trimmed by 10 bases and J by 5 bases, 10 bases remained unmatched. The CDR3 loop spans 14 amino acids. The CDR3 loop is CATRGAGRTGELFF. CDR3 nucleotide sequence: TGTGCCACCCGGGGAGCGGGGCGGACCGGGGAGCTGTTTTTT.

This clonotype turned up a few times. CDR3 DNA sequence: TGCGCCAGCAGCCTATGGACTAGTGCAGACAAAAACATTCAGTACTTC. Translated, it gives CASSLWTSADKNIQYF. The chain has TRBV4-1 and TRBJ2-4, with 7 bases that match TRBD2. CDR3 length equals 16 residues. V trimming: 4 bases; J trimming: 3 bases; junction bases outside the gene matches: 9. CDR1 is MGHRA and CDR2 is YSYEKL in the germline V gene.

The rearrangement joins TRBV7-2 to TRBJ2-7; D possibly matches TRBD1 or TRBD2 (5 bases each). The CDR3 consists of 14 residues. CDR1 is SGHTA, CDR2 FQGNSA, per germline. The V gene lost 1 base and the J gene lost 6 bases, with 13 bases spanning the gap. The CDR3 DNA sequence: TGTGCCAGCAGCTTAGGGGGGATGTCATCCGAGCAGTACTTC. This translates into CASSLGGMSSEQYF.

CDR3 protein: CSASGRETQYF. For the CDR3, the DNA is TGCAGTGCCAGTGGTAGGGAGACCCAGTACTTC. This chain uses TRBV20-1 with TRBJ2-5, with D unclear. V dropped 6 bases and J dropped 5 bases, with 10 bases sitting between them. This CDR3 contains 11 residues. CDR1 and CDR2 (germline): DFQATT, SNEGSKA (reference sequence).

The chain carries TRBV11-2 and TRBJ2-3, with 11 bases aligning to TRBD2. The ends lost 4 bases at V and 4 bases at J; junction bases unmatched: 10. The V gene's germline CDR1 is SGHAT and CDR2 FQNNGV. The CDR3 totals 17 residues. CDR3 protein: CASSSTTSGSGADTQYF. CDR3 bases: TGTGCCAGCAGCTCCACCACTAGCGGGAGTGGGGCAGATACGCAGTATTTT.

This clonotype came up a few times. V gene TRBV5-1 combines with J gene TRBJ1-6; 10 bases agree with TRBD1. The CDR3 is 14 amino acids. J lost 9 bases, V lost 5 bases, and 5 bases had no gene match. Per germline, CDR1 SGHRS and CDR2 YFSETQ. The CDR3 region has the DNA TGCGCCAGCAGACCGGACAGGGGGAGTTCACCCCTCCACTTT. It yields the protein CASRPDRGSSPLHF.

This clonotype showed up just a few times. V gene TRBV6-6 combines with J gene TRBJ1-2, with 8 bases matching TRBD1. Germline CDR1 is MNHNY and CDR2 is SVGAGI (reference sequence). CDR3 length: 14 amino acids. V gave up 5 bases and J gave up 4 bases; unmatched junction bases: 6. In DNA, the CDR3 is TGTGCCAGCAGTCGCGACAGGGGATTCTATGGCTACACCTTC. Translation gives CASSRDRGFYGYTF.

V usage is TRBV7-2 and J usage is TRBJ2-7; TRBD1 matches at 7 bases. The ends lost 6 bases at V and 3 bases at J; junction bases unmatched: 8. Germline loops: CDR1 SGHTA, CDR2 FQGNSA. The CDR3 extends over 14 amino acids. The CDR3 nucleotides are TGTGCCAGCAGTCCCGGACAGGCGAGCTACGAGCAGTACTTC. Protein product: CASSPGQASYEQYF.

CDR3 DNA: TGTGCCAGCAGCCGTCCCGGGGCAGATACGCAGTATTTT. It translates to CASSRPGADTQYF. V gene TRBV14 combines with J gene TRBJ2-3; possibly TRBD2 for D (5 bases). Between the trimmed V and J ends, which lost 4 bases and 4 bases, there was a span of 9 bases. The CDR3 consists of 13 residues. Germline V CDR1 and CDR2: SGHDN, FVKESK.

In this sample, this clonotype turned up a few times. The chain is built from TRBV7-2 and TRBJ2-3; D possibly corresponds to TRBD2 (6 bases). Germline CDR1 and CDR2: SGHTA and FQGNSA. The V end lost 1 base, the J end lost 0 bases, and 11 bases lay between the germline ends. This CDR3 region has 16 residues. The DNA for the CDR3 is TGTGCCAGCAGCTTAGGGCTAGCGCCTAGCACAGATACGCAGTATTTT. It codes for CASSLGLAPSTDTQYF.

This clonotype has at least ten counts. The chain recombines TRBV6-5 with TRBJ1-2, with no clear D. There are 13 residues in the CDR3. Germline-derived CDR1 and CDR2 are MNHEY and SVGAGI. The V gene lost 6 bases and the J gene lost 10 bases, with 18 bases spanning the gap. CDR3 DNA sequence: TGTGCCAGCAGCACGACACCGGTAATTCCCTACACCTTC. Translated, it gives CASSTTPVIPYTF.

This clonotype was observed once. The CDR3 DNA sequence: TGCAGTGCTAGAGATGCACAGACCCTATCCTACGAGCAGTACTTC. Amino acids: CSARDAQTLSYEQYF. This sequence joins TRBV20-1 and TRBJ2-7, with D hard to call. The V gene's germline CDR1 is DFQATT and CDR2 SNEGSKA (reference sequence). CDR3 size: 15 residues. V lost 0 bases to trimming and J lost 1 base, with 13 bases between them.

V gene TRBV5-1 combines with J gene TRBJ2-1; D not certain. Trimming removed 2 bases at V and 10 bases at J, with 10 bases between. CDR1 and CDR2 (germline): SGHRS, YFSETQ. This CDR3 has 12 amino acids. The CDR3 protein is CASSFSFGEQFF. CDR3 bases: TGCGCCAGCAGCTTTTCGTTTGGGGAGCAGTTCTTC.

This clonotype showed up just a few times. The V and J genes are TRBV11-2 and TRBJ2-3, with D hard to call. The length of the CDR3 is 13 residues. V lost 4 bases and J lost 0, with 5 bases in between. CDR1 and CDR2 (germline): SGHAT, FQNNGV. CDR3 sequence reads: CASSYASTDTQYF. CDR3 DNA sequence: TGTGCCAGCAGCTACGCCAGCACAGATACGCAGTATTTT.

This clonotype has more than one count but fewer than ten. CDR3 DNA: TGTGCCAGCAGCTTACGGTTGGGCAGAACTGTTCAAGAGACCCAGTACTTC. It yields the protein CASSLRLGRTVQETQYF. This rearrangement joins TRBV11-1 to TRBJ2-5, with D hard to call. V lost 2 bases, J lost 2 bases, and 18 bases lay in between. Per the germline V gene, CDR1 is SGHAT and CDR2 is FQDESV (reference sequence). The CDR3 is 17 amino acids.

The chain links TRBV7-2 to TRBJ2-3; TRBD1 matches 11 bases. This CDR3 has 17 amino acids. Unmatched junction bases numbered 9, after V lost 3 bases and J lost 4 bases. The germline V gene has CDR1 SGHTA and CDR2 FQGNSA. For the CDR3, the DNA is TGTGCCAGCAGCTTTGGGGTCCCGGGACAGGGGGCAGATACGCAGTATTTT. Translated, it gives CASSFGVPGQGADTQYF.

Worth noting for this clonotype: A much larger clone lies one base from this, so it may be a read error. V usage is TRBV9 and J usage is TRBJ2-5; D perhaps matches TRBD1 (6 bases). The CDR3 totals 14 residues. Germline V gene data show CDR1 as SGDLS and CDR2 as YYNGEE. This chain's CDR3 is CARSVGGVEETQYF. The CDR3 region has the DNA TGTGCCCGCAGCGTAGGGGGAGTCGAAGAGACCCAGTACTTC.

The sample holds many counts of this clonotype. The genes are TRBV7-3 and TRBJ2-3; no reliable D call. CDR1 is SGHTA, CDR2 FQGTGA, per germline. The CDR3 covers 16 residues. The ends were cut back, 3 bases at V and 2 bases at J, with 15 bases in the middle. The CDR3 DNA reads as TGTGCCAGCAGCTTGCAGCCTGCGGCCTCCACAGATACGCAGTATTTT. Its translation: CASSLQPAASTDTQYF.

In DNA form, the CDR3 reads TGCAGCGTTCCCTCGCTGGGGACTCAAGAGACCCAGTACTTC. Translating it yields CSVPSLGTQETQYF. The gene calls are TRBV29-1 and TRBJ2-5, with D tentatively TRBD2 (6 bases). The germline V gene encodes CDR1 SQVTM and CDR2 ANQGSEA. CDR3 length: 14 amino acids. V lost 5 bases and J lost 2, with 15 bases in between.

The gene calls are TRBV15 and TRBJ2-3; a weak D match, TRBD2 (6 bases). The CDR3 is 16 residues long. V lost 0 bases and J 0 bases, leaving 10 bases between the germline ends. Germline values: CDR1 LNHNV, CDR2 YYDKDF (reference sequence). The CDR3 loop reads CATSRDLAASTDTQYF. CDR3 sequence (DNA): TGTGCCACCAGCAGAGATTTAGCGGCTAGCACAGATACGCAGTATTTT.

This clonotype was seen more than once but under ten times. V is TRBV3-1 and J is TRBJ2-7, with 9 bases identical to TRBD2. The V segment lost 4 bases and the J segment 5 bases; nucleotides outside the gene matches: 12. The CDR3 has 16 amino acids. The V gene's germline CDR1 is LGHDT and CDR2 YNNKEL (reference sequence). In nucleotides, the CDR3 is TGTGCCAGCAGCCCAGGGTTGGCTAGCGGGAATCACGAGCAGTACTTC. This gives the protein CASSPGLASGNHEQYF.

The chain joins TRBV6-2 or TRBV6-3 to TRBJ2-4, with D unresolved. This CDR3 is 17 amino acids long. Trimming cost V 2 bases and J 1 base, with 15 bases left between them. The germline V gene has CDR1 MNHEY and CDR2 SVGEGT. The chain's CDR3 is CASSYVGFRTAKNIQYF. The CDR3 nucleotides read TGTGCCAGCAGTTACGTGGGCTTTCGGACGGCCAAAAACATTCAGTACTTC.

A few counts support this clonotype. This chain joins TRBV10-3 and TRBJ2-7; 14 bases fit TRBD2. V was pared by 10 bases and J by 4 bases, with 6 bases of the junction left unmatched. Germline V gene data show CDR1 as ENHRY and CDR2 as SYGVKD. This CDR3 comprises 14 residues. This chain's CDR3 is CATAGTSGRYEQYF. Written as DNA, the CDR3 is TGTGCCACCGCCGGGACTAGCGGGAGATACGAGCAGTACTTC.

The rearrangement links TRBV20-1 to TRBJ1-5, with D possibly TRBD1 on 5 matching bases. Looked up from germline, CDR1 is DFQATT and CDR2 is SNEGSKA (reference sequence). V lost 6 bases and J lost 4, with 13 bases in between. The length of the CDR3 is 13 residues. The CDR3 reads CSATGPGNQPQHF. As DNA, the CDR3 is TGCAGTGCGACGGGGCCGGGTAATCAGCCCCAGCATTTT.

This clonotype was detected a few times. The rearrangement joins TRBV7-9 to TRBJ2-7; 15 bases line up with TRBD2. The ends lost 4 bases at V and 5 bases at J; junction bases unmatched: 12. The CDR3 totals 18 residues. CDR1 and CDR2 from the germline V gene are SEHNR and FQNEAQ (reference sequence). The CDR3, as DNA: TGTGCCAGCAGCTCGGGACTAGCGGGGGGCCTAGGGGTGGACGAGCAGTACTTC. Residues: CASSSGLAGGLGVDEQYF. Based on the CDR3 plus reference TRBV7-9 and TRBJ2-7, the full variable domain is DTGVSQNPRHKITKRGQNVTFRCDPISEHNRLYWYRQTLGQGPEFLTYFQNEAQLEKSRLLSDRFSAERPKGSFSTLEIQRTEQGDSAMYLCASSSGLAGGLGVDEQYFGPGTRLTVT.

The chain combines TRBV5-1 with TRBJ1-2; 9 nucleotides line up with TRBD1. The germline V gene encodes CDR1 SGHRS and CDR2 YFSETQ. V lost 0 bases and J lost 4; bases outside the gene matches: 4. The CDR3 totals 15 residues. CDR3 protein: CASSLEQGATYGYTF. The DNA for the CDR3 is TGCGCCAGCAGCTTGGAACAGGGGGCTACCTATGGCTACACCTTC. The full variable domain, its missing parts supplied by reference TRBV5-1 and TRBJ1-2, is KAGVTQTPRYLIKTRGQQVTLSCSPISGHRSVSWYQQTPGQGLQFLFEYFSETQRNKGNFPGRFSGRQFSNSRSEMNVSTLELGDSALYLCASSLEQGATYGYTFGSGTRLTVV.

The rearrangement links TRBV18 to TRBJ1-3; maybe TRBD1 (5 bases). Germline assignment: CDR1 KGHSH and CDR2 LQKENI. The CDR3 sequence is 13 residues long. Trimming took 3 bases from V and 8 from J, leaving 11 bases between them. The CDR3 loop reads CASSPRAADTIYF. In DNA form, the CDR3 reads TGTGCCAGCTCACCCAGGGCGGCAGACACCATATATTTT.

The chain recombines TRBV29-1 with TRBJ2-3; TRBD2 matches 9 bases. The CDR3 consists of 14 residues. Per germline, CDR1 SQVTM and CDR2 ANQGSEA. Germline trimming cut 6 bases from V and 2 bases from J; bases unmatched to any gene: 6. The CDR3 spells CSVDGTSNTDTQYF. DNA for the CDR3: TGCAGCGTCGACGGGACTAGCAACACAGATACGCAGTATTTT.

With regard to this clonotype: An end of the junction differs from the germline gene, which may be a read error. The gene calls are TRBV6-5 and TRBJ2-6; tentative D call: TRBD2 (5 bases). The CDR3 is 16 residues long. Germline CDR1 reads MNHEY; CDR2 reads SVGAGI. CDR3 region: CASNPHRGTGTNVLTF. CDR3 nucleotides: TGTGCCAGCAATCCCCACCGGGGTACTGGGACCAACGTCCTGACTTTC.

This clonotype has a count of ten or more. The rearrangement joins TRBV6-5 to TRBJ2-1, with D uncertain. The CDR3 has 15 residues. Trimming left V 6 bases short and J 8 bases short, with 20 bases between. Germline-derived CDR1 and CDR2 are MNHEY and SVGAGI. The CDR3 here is CASSSGLPIFDEQFF. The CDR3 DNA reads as TGTGCCAGCAGCAGTGGCCTCCCCATCTTCGATGAGCAGTTCTTC.

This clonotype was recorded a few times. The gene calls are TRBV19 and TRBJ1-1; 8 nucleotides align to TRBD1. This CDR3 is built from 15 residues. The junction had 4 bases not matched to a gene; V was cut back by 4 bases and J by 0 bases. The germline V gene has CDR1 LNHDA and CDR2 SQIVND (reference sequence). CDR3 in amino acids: CASSTRDRLNTEAFF. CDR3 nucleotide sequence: TGTGCCAGTAGTACCCGGGACAGGTTGAACACTGAAGCTTTCTTT.